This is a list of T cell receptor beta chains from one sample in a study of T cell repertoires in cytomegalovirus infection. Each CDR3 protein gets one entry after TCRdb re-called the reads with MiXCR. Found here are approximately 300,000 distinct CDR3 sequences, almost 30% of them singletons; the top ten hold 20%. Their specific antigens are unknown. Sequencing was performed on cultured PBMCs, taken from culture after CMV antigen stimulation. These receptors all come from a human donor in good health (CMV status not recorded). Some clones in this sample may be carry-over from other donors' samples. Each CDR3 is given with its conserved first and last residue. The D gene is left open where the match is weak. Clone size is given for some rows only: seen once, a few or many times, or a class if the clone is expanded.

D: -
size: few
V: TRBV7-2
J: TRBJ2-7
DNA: TGTGCCAGCAGCTTATCGACTACCTTTAACTACGAGCAGTACTTC
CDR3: CASSLSTTFNYEQYF

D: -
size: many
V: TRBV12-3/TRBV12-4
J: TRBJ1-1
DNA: TGTGCCAGTAAGAGATTGGTGGGGCTGAGAAGTAAGGCTGAAGCTTTCTTT
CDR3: CASKRLVGLRSKAEAFF

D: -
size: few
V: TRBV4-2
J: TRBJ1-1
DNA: TGTGCCAGCAGCCAAGGAGGGGGGCCTGACACTGAAGCTTTCTTT
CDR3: CASSQGGGPDTEAFF

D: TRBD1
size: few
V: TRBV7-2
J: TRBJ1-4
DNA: TGTGCCAGCAGCTTGGGACAGGGTCTTTGGGAAAAACTGTTTTTT
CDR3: CASSLGQGLWEKLFF

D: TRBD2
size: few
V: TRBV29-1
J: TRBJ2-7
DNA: TGCAGCGTTACCCCTAGCGGGAGGGCTTACGAGCAGTACTTC
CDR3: CSVTPSGRAYEQYF

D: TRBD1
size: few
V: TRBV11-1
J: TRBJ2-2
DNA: TGTGCCAGCAGCGACGACAGGGAAATGGACACCGGGGAGCTGTTTTTT
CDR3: CASSDDREMDTGELFF

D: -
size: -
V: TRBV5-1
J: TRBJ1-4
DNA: TGCGCCAGCAGCTTGGTAGGGGACCCTAATGAAAAACTGTTTTTT
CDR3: CASSLVGDPNEKLFF

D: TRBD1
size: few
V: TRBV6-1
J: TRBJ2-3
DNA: TGTGCCAGCACCTTGACAGGGCCCGAAGATACGCAGTATTTT
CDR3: CASTLTGPEDTQYF

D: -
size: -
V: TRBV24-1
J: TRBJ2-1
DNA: TGTGCCACCAGTGATTTGTTTAGCTCGGGCAATGAGCAGTTCTTC
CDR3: CATSDLFSSGNEQFF

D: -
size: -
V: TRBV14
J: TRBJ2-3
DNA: TGTGCCAGCAGCCAAGATCCCCTCCGGCAGTATTTT
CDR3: CASSQDPLRQYF

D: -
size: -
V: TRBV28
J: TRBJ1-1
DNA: TGTGCCAGCACGCTTAGGGAATCTGAAGCTTTCTTT
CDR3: CASTLRESEAFF

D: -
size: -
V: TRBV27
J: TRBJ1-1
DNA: TGTGCCAGCAGTTTATACAGGGTGGGGACTGAAGCTTTCTTT
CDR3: CASSLYRVGTEAFF

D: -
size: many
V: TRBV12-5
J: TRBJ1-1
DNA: TGTGCTAGTGTTCTTAGCCGGGGACTGATGAACACTGAAGCTTTCTTT
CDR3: CASVLSRGLMNTEAFF

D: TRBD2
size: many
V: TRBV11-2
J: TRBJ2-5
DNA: TGTGCCAGCAGCGCTAGACTAGCGGGAGCTCGGGAGACCCAGTACTTC
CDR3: CASSARLAGARETQYF

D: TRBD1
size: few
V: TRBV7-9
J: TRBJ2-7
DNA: TGTGCCAGCAGCTTCCGGGACAGTTCCTACGAGCAGTACTTC
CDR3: CASSFRDSSYEQYF

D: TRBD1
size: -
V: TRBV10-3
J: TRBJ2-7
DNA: TGTGCCATCAGTGAGTCCCACAGGGGACAGGGTATAGCCTACGAGCAGTACTTC
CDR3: CAISESHRGQGIAYEQYF

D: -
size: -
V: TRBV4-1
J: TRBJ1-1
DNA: TGCGCCAGCAGCCAAGAGGCAGCGACTAAACGGAACACTGAAGCTTTCTTT
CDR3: CASSQEAATKRNTEAFF

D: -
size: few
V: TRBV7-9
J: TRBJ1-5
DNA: TGTGCCAGCAGCTATCCCAATCAGCCCCAGCATTTT
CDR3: CASSYPNQPQHF

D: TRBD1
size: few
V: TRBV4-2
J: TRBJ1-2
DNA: TGTGCCAGCAGCTCTCCCGCCGGGGGCAGGGGGGGCTACACCTTC
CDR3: CASSSPAGGRGGYTF

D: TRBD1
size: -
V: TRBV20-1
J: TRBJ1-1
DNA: TGCAGTGCTAGTTCAGGGGGCGCGACTGAAGCTTTCTTT
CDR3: CSASSGGATEAFF

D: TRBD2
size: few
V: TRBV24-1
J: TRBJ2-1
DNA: TGTGCCACCAGTGATCCACGGACTAGCGGGAGTCTGCCCAATGAGCAGTTCTTC
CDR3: CATSDPRTSGSLPNEQFF

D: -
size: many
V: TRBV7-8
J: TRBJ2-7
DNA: TGTGCCAGCAGCTTAGGACGACTAGTTGGACTCTACGAGCAGTACTTC
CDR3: CASSLGRLVGLYEQYF

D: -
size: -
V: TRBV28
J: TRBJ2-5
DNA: TGTGCCAGCAGCCCCCCGACGGGACTTGAAGAGACCCAGTACTTC
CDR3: CASSPPTGLEETQYF

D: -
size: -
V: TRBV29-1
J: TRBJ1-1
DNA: TGCAGCGTTGCAGGGGCTGGGAACACTGAAGCTTTCTTT
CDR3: CSVAGAGNTEAFF

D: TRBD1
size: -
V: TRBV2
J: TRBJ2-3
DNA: TGTGCCAGCTCCGGGACAGGGGCCCCCCGGGTGGATACGCAGTATTTT
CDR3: CASSGTGAPRVDTQYF

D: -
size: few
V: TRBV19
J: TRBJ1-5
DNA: TGTGCCAGTAGTGTGGGACGGGGAGCTAATCAGCCCCAGCATTTT
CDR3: CASSVGRGANQPQHF

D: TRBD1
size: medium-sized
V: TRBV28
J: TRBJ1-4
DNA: TGTGCCAGCAGCCCCCCGACAGGGTGGCGCCCTGCCTGGGGAAAACTGTTTTTT
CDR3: CASSPPTGWRPAWGKLFF

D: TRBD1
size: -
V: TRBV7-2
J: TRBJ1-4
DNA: TGTGCCAGCAGCTTTGGTTACAGGGGGAATGAAAAACTGTTTTTT
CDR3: CASSFGYRGNEKLFF

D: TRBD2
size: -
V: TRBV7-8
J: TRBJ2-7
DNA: TGTGCCAGCAGCTTACGAAGGGAGCCGGGGGGAAGGTACGAGCAGTACTTC
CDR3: CASSLRREPGGRYEQYF